The clone carrying this TCR beta chain turned up a few times. The record originates from a study of T cell responses to AZD1222 COVID-19 vaccine. Sequencing used immunoSEQ multiplex PCR; TCRdb keeps in-frame clones, though not all of them. The table lists about 180,000 clones, roughly nine tenths of them singletons. The specimen comprised peripheral blood, sampled on day 0 of AZD1222 vaccination. The TCR sequence derives from an adult in good health.

The CDR3 coding sequence is TGTGCCAGCACCCCCCACGGGAGGACAGGGGATGAAAAACTGTTTTTT. This sequence encodes CASTPHGRTGDEKLFF. The rearrangement uses TRBV28 and TRBJ1-4, with TRBD1 identical over 9 bases. V was pared by 7 bases and J by 6 bases, with 12 bases of the junction left unmatched. Germline values: CDR1 MDHEN, CDR2 SYDVKM. There are 16 residues in the CDR3.